These T cell receptor beta chains were read from a single sample in a study of T cell changes during pregnancy in multiple sclerosis. Sequenced by immunoSEQ multiplex PCR; TCRdb stores in-frame clones only, minus some. The sample lists approximately 100,000 clones; around nine tenths were seen once. The sample consisted of peripheral blood, taken in the second trimester of pregnancy. The receptors were gathered from a female donor with multiple sclerosis, enrolled in a pregnancy study. CDR3s include the opening cysteine and the closing phenylalanine or tryptophan. The order of the fields is V gene, CDR3 length, D gene, J gene, clone size, CDR3 protein, CDR3 DNA. D genes are given only for firm matches. Some rows mark clone size as missing; the rest say once, few, many or name a class of expanded clone.

TRBV5-4,15,-,TRBJ1-1,-,CASSLSRDMNTEAFF,TGTGCCAGCAGCTTGAGTCGGGATATGAACACTGAAGCTTTCTTT
TRBV18,14,TRBD1,TRBJ1-2,-,CASSPPGTAYGYTF,TGTGCCAGCTCACCACCCGGGACAGCCTATGGCTACACCTTC
TRBV7-8,15,TRBD1,TRBJ2-2,-,CATSRGRTNTGELFF,TGTGCCACCTCCAGGGGGAGAACAAACACCGGGGAGCTGTTTTTT
TRBV19,13,-,TRBJ1-1,few,CASSITAGTEAFF,TGTGCCAGTAGTATTACTGCGGGCACTGAAGCTTTCTTT
TRBV27,14,-,TRBJ1-1,-,CASSSNRRSTEAFF,TGTGCCAGCAGTTCGAACAGGAGAAGCACTGAAGCTTTCTTT
TRBV19,15,TRBD1,TRBJ1-1,-,CASSIMQGANTEAFF,TGTGCCAGTAGTATAATGCAGGGGGCGAACACTGAAGCTTTCTTT
TRBV6-1,13,TRBD1,TRBJ1-3,-,CASRNRGGNTIYF,TGTGCCAGCAGGAACAGGGGGGGAAACACCATATATTTT
TRBV15,16,TRBD1,TRBJ2-5,-,CATSKGWGQGVVTQYF,TGTGCCACCAGCAAGGGGTGGGGGCAGGGGGTCGTGACCCAGTACTTC
TRBV6-6,16,TRBD2,TRBJ2-1,-,CASNGLAGGKGNEQFF,TGTGCCAGCAATGGACTAGCGGGAGGGAAGGGGAATGAGCAGTTCTTC
TRBV19,14,TRBD1,TRBJ1-4,few,CATGTGASNEKLFF,TGTGCCACAGGGACAGGGGCGTCTAATGAAAAACTGTTTTTT
TRBV30,14,-,TRBJ1-2,-,CAWSRQYMDYGYTF,TGTGCCTGGAGCCGACAGTATATGGACTATGGCTACACCTTC
TRBV7-3,17,TRBD2,TRBJ2-1,-,CASSLTPSGSSYNEQFF,TGTGCCAGCAGCTTAACCCCTAGCGGGAGCTCCTACAATGAGCAGTTCTTC
TRBV5-4,17,TRBD2,TRBJ2-7,-,CASSRGGAGSSSYEQYF,TGTGCCAGCAGCCGGGGTGGAGCGGGATCCAGCTCCTACGAGCAGTACTTC
TRBV5-3,16,TRBD1,TRBJ1-5,-,CARSRNRGRSNQPQHF,TGTGCCAGAAGCCGAAACAGGGGGCGAAGCAATCAGCCCCAGCATTTT
TRBV30,16,TRBD2,TRBJ2-5,-,CAWSVELAGNGETQYF,TGTGCCTGGAGTGTAGAGCTAGCGGGGAACGGCGAGACCCAGTACTTC
TRBV4-1,17,-,TRBJ1-1,-,CASSQEPTPVLNTEAFF,TGCGCCAGCAGCCAAGAACCCACACCAGTATTGAACACTGAAGCTTTCTTT
TRBV18,12,-,TRBJ2-2,-,CASSPNTGELFF,TGTGCCAGCTCACCTAATACCGGGGAGCTGTTTTTT
TRBV7-3,14,TRBD1,TRBJ2-1,-,CASSLEGQVNEQFF,TGTGCCAGCAGCTTAGAGGGACAGGTCAATGAGCAGTTCTTC
TRBV7-9,15,-,TRBJ1-2,-,CASSPPAQGIRGYTF,TGTGCCAGCAGCCCCCCCGCACAGGGAATCAGGGGCTACACCTTC
TRBV2,14,-,TRBJ2-3,-,CASRPRRSTDTQYF,TGTGCCAGCAGACCCAGGAGGAGCACAGATACGCAGTATTTT
TRBV30,15,TRBD2,TRBJ2-5,-,CAWSLLAGVSETQYF,TGTGCCTGGAGTTTACTAGCGGGGGTATCAGAGACCCAGTACTTC
TRBV5-1,14,TRBD1,TRBJ1-1,-,CASSEHRGLSEAFF,TGCGCCAGCAGCGAGCACAGGGGTTTATCTGAAGCTTTCTTT
TRBV6-1,13,-,TRBJ2-7,-,CASSRGGSYEQYF,TGTGCCAGCAGCAGAGGGGGCTCCTACGAGCAGTACTTC
TRBV28,15,TRBD2,TRBJ2-3,-,CASSLGLAGTDTQYF,TGTGCCAGCAGTTTGGGACTAGCGGGAACAGATACGCAGTATTTT
TRBV19,17,TRBD1,TRBJ1-1,-,CASSRSGQGGVLAEAFF,TGTGCCAGTAGCCGTAGTGGACAGGGGGGCGTATTGGCTGAAGCTTTCTTT
TRBV20-1,11,-,TRBJ1-1,-,CSAPRNTEAFF,TGCAGTGCTCCTCGGAACACTGAAGCTTTCTTT
TRBV19,15,-,TRBJ1-1,-,CASSWSGQMNTEAFF,TGTGCCAGTAGTTGGAGTGGACAAATGAACACTGAAGCTTTCTTT
TRBV30,17,TRBD1,TRBJ1-2,-,CAWSLKQGVRANYGYTF,TGTGCCTGGAGTTTGAAGCAGGGGGTTCGAGCTAACTATGGCTACACCTTC
TRBV7-9,14,-,TRBJ1-4,-,CASSLRRDGEKLFF,TGTGCCAGCAGCTTAAGACGGGATGGAGAAAAACTGTTTTTT
TRBV28,15,-,TRBJ1-5,-,CASSLAGVGNQPQHF,TGTGCCAGCAGTTTAGCAGGGGTAGGCAATCAGCCCCAGCATTTT
TRBV6-4,16,TRBD2,TRBJ2-1,-,CASSVRAGGLGNEQFF,TGTGCCAGCAGTGTCCGAGCGGGAGGCCTCGGAAATGAGCAGTTCTTC
TRBV27,14,-,TRBJ1-2,-,CASSSSDRVYGYTF,TGTGCCAGCAGTTCCTCGGACAGAGTCTATGGCTACACCTTC
TRBV19,16,TRBD2,TRBJ2-6,-,CASLAGGPWGANVLTF,TGTGCCAGTTTAGCGGGAGGGCCGTGGGGGGCCAACGTCCTGACTTTC
TRBV5-6,14,-,TRBJ1-1,few,CASSLTVMNTEAFF,TGTGCCAGCAGCTTGACAGTAATGAACACTGAAGCTTTCTTT
TRBV19,15,TRBD1,TRBJ1-1,-,CASADFPRGDTEAFF,TGTGCCAGTGCCGACTTCCCCAGGGGGGACACTGAAGCTTTCTTT
TRBV6-6,16,-,TRBJ1-4,once,CASSYSLVATNEKLFF,TGTGCCAGCAGTTACTCCCTAGTTGCAACTAATGAAAAACTGTTTTTT
TRBV5-1,15,-,TRBJ1-5,-,CASSSSGLGNQPQHF,TGCGCCAGCAGCTCCTCAGGGTTAGGGAATCAGCCCCAGCATTTT
TRBV30,16,-,TRBJ1-2,-,CAWSVRPGFGVYGYTF,TGTGCCTGGAGTGTACGTCCGGGGTTTGGAGTCTATGGCTACACCTTC
TRBV28,15,-,TRBJ1-1,-,CASSLSAGWNTEAFF,TGTGCCAGCAGTTTATCCGCAGGGTGGAACACTGAAGCTTTCTTT
TRBV5-1,14,TRBD2,TRBJ2-5,-,CASRQSGGQETQYF,TGCGCCAGCAGGCAAAGCGGGGGACAAGAGACCCAGTACTTC
TRBV6-1,16,-,TRBJ1-5,-,CASSEVGWFANQPQHF,TGTGCCAGCAGTGAGGTCGGTTGGTTTGCCAATCAGCCCCAGCATTTT
TRBV20-1,10,-,TRBJ2-3,-,CSAYRDLQYF,TGCAGTGCCTATCGGGACTTGCAGTATTTT